The next 22 T cell receptor beta chains were all read from a single sample in a study of cytomegalovirus exposure and HLA in healthy donors. The method was immunoSEQ multiplex PCR; TCRdb's version includes in-frame clones alone and lacks a portion of them. The data show 100,000 to 150,000 clones, roughly nine tenths seen once. Source material: PBMCs. Source of these receptors: a woman aged 18-35 years in good health and CMV-seronegative.

CDR3 nucleotides: TGTGCCAGCAGCACAGACCGTGGGACCCAGTACTTC. This translates into CASSTDRGTQYF. V and J are TRBV11-2 and TRBJ2-5, with D uncertain. From germline, CDR1 is SGHAT and CDR2 FQNNGV. The V end lost 5 bases, the J end lost 7 bases, and 11 bases lay between the germline ends. The CDR3 extends over 12 amino acids.

This rearrangement joins TRBV4-2 to TRBJ1-5, with D possibly matching TRBD1 (5 bases). Germline V gene sequence: CDR1 LGHNA, CDR2 YNFKEQ. The CDR3 sequence is 17 residues long. V was pared by 1 base and J by 0 bases, with 13 bases between. CDR3 in DNA: TGTGCCAGCAGCCAAGGAGACAGAAAAGATAGCAATCAGCCCCAGCATTTT. Protein sequence: CASSQGDRKDSNQPQHF.

This clone was seen more than once but under ten times. The CDR3 DNA follows: TGTGCCAGCAGCGTATCGGGAAGTGGGAATCAGCCCCAGCATTTT. Amino acid sequence: CASSVSGSGNQPQHF. The rearrangement links TRBV9 to TRBJ1-5; D remains unclear. CDR1 SGDLS and CDR2 YYNGEE come from the germline V gene. Between the trimmed V and J ends, which lost 1 base and 4 bases, there was a span of 12 bases. This CDR3 comprises 15 residues.

The chain joins TRBV5-4 to TRBJ1-1, with no clear D. V was pared by 0 bases and J by 0 bases, with 12 bases between. The CDR3 sequence is 16 residues long. The germline V gene encodes CDR1 SGHNT and CDR2 YYREEE (reference sequence). The DNA for the CDR3 is TGTGCCAGCAGCTTGGAAACGTGGGAGTTGAACACTGAAGCTTTCTTT. Translating gives CASSLETWELNTEAFF.

J is TRBJ2-1 and V is TRBV6-1; 9 nucleotides match TRBD1. Germline CDR1 reads MNHNS; CDR2 reads SASEGT. Unmatched junction bases numbered 6, after V lost 8 bases and J lost 4 bases. The CDR3 is made up of 14 amino acids. The CDR3 nucleotides read TGTGCCAGCTTGAAACAGGGGGCATACAATGAGCAGTTCTTC. Protein sequence: CASLKQGAYNEQFF.

This sequence joins TRBV6-6 and TRBJ1-6; D call uncertain. CDR1 and CDR2 from the germline V gene are MNHNY and SVGAGI (reference sequence). Trimming took 6 bases from V and 0 from J, leaving 12 bases between them. CDR3 length: 16 amino acids. The CDR3 is CASSRLGSSYNSPLHF. CDR3 bases: TGTGCCAGCAGCCGACTGGGGAGCTCCTATAATTCACCCCTCCACTTT.

The chain employs TRBV9 and TRBJ1-6; TRBD1 matches 9 bases. The CDR3 sequence is 16 residues long. From germline, CDR1 is SGDLS and CDR2 YYNGEE. J lost 7 bases, V lost 3 bases, and 8 bases had no gene match. CDR3 amino acids: CASSGGGTGTNSPLHF. In DNA form, the CDR3 reads TGTGCCAGCAGCGGAGGGGGGACAGGGACGAATTCACCCCTCCACTTT.

This clone has only one observation. J is TRBJ2-2 and V is TRBV7-9; D perhaps matches TRBD2 (6 bases). With 7 bases removed from V and 4 bases from J, the gap between germline ends came to 13 bases. This CDR3 has 14 residues. Per germline, CDR1 SEHNR and CDR2 FQNEAQ (reference sequence). CDR3 coding DNA: TGTGCCAGCACCTACAGGAGGGGCACCGGGGAGCTGTTTTTT. Translating it yields CASTYRRGTGELFF. The full variable domain, rest sourced from reference TRBV7-9 and TRBJ2-2, is DTGVSQNPRHKITKRGQNVTFRCDPISEHNRLYWYRQTLGQGPEFLTYFQNEAQLEKSRLLSDRFSAERPKGSFSTLEIQRTEQGDSAMYLCASTYRRGTGELFFGEGSRLTVL.

The chain couples TRBV30 to TRBJ1-6; D remains unclear. This CDR3 is 15 amino acids long. The ends were cut back, 3 bases at V and 3 bases at J, with 12 bases in the middle. The germline CDR1 and CDR2 sequences are GTSNPN and SVGIG (reference sequence). The CDR3 DNA sequence: TGTGCCTGGAGCGTCCCGGGGTTCTATAATTCACCCCTCCACTTT. Its protein is CAWSVPGFYNSPLHF.

This rearrangement joins TRBV11-2 to TRBJ2-5; D is possibly TRBD2 (5 bases). The germline gives CDR1 SGHAT, CDR2 FQNNGV. Trimming stripped 5 bases from V and 5 bases from J, with 9 bases between. The CDR3 is 12 residues long. CDR3 DNA sequence: TGTGCCAGCAGCAAGTGGGAGGAGACCCAGTACTTC. It specifies CASSKWEETQYF.

This clone has only one observation. The chain has TRBV9 and TRBJ1-1, with a weak D call TRBD1 (5 bases). Germline V lookup: CDR1 SGDLS, CDR2 YYNGEE. The CDR3 covers 16 residues. Deletions cut 0 bases from V and 4 bases from J, with 16 bases between. CDR3 sequence reads: CASSVGGGRSPTEAFF. In DNA, the CDR3 is TGTGCCAGCAGCGTAGGCGGGGGACGATCACCCACTGAAGCTTTCTTT.

The chain employs TRBV5-1 and TRBJ1-4, with TRBD1 matching over 7 bases. CDR1 and CDR2 from the germline V gene are SGHRS and YFSETQ. This CDR3 region has 15 residues. After removal of 1 base from V and 5 bases from J, the junction contained 5 bases not matched to a gene. The CDR3 region has the DNA TGCGCCAGCAGCTTGTCTAGGGGGCGAAATGAAAAACTGTTTTTT. This sequence encodes CASSLSRGRNEKLFF.

In its sample, this clone was seen a few times. J is TRBJ1-6 and V is TRBV11-2, with no clear D. Germline loops: CDR1 SGHAT, CDR2 FQNNGV. V gave up 1 base and J gave up 7 bases, with 11 bases separating them. This CDR3 has 15 residues. The CDR3 loop reads CASSLVRGRNSPLHF. CDR3 bases: TGTGCCAGCAGCTTAGTGCGGGGAAGGAATTCACCCCTCCACTTT.

CDR3 loop: CASPRWVAGGSTDTQYF. DNA of the CDR3: TGTGCCAGCCCCCGATGGGTAGCGGGGGGTAGCACAGATACGCAGTATTTT. The chain carries TRBV2 and TRBJ2-3; 10 bases align to TRBD2. V was pared by 8 bases and J by 0 bases, with 11 bases of the junction left unmatched. The CDR3 has 17 residues. Germline V CDR1 and CDR2: SNHLY, FYNNEI. Using reference TRBV2 and TRBJ2-3 for the parts outside the CDR3, the full variable domain is EPEVTQTPSHQVTQMGQEVILRCVPISNHLYFYWYRQILGQKVEFLVSFYNNEISEKSEIFDDQFSVERPDGSNFTLKIRSTKLEDSAMYFCASPRWVAGGSTDTQYFGPGTRLTVL.

This chain joins TRBV6-6 and TRBJ1-6, with 9 bases that match TRBD1. From germline, CDR1 is MNHNY and CDR2 SVGAGI (reference sequence). This CDR3 is built from 13 residues. V lost 9 bases to trimming and J lost 6 bases; unmatched junction nucleotides: 3. This CDR3 is CASRDRANSPLHF. The CDR3 DNA sequence: TGTGCCAGTAGGGACAGGGCTAATTCACCCCTCCACTTT.

The chain combines TRBV5-4 with TRBJ2-7, with D tentatively TRBD2 (5 bases). Per the germline V gene, CDR1 is SGHNT and CDR2 is YYREEE (reference sequence). This CDR3 is built from 14 residues. V lost 3 bases and J lost 2, with 12 bases in between. The CDR3 nucleotides read TGTGCCAGCAGCTCCCGGGAAGGTGCCTACGAGCAGTACTTC. It is translated as CASSSREGAYEQYF.

CDR3 sequence reads: CASIRDRGRINYGYTF. Here the CDR3 DNA reads TGTGCCAGCATCCGGGACAGGGGGCGTATCAACTATGGCTACACCTTC. V and J are TRBV2 and TRBJ1-2, with TRBD1 matching 12 bases. The germline V gene has CDR1 SNHLY and CDR2 FYNNEI. J was trimmed by 2 bases and V by 7 bases; bases with no gene match: 8. The CDR3 spans 16 residues.

There are a few counts of this clone. This chain uses TRBV6-1 with TRBJ1-6; 7 bases fit TRBD1. The CDR3 has 16 residues. Germline V lookup: CDR1 MNHNS, CDR2 SASEGT. Unmatched junction bases numbered 7, after V lost 1 base and J lost 7 bases. CDR3: CASSEGQGPLNSPLHF. CDR3 sequence (DNA): TGTGCCAGCAGTGAAGGACAGGGTCCATTGAATTCACCCCTCCACTTT.

V gene TRBV4-1 combines with J gene TRBJ2-5; 9 bases fit TRBD2. J was trimmed by 2 bases and V by 1 base; bases with no gene match: 11. The CDR3 is 18 amino acids. Germline V gives CDR1 MGHRA, CDR2 YSYEKL. CDR3 amino acids: CASSQGWRASGDQETQYF. The CDR3 bases are TGCGCCAGCAGCCAAGGTTGGCGGGCTAGCGGGGATCAAGAGACCCAGTACTTC.

This clone is a singleton in its sample. V usage is TRBV14 and J usage is TRBJ1-1; no clear D gene. V shed 0 bases and J shed 1 base, with 6 bases lying between them. CDR3 length: 14 amino acids. CDR1 is SGHDN and CDR2 is FVKESK in the germline V gene. For the CDR3, the DNA is TGTGCCAGCAGCCAAGAACCAGAGAACACTGAAGCTTTCTTT. Translated: CASSQEPENTEAFF.

This clone showed up just once. The rearrangement uses TRBV4-1 and TRBJ2-5; TRBD1 agrees at 9 bases. The germline V gene has CDR1 MGHRA and CDR2 YSYEKL. There are 15 residues in the CDR3. V lost 1 base, J lost 4 bases, and 4 bases stayed unmatched. The CDR3 DNA follows: TGCGCCAGCAGCCAAGCCGGGACAGGGACAGAGACCCAGTACTTC. It is translated as CASSQAGTGTETQYF.

The chain joins TRBV19 to TRBJ1-4, with D unclear. The CDR3 runs 14 residues. Trimming left V 3 bases short and J 4 bases short, with 9 bases between. CDR1 and CDR2 (germline): LNHDA, SQIVND (reference sequence). The CDR3 is CASSIWENNEKLFF. CDR3 nucleotide sequence: TGTGCCAGTAGTATTTGGGAGAATAATGAAAAACTGTTTTTT.